The rows below give T cell receptor beta chains drawn from one sample of a study of T cell changes during pregnancy in multiple sclerosis. Clones were read by immunoSEQ multiplex PCR, and TCRdb kept only the in-frame ones, dropping some. Altogether roughly 20,000 clones are present, 80% to 90% being singletons, with the ten largest covering around 19%. This sample comprised CD8+ T cells from peripheral blood mononuclear cells, obtained after pregnancy. The receptors come from a female donor in good health, enrolled as a control in a pregnancy study. Both conserved end residues are part of each CDR3. Fields, in order: D gene, CDR3 length, clone size, V gene, J gene, CDR3 protein, CDR3 DNA. D genes are given only for firm matches. Some rows mark clone size as missing; the rest say once, few, many or name a class of expanded clone.

>-|13|-|TRBV7-9|TRBJ2-1
CASSLGQNNEQFF
TGTGCCAGCAGCTTGGGCCAAAACAATGAGCAGTTCTTC
>-|16|-|TRBV4-2|TRBJ1-2
CASSQIPAEANYGYTF
TGTGCCAGCAGCCAAATCCCCGCAGAAGCTAACTATGGCTACACCTTC
>TRBD1|15|-|TRBV6-5|TRBJ1-2
CASSYGQGSNYGYTF
TGTGCCAGCAGTTACGGACAGGGGAGTAACTATGGCTACACCTTC
>-|14|-|TRBV25-1|TRBJ1-4
CASSLQERGEKLFF
TGTGCCAGCAGTCTTCAAGAACGGGGTGAAAAACTGTTTTTT
>TRBD2|15|-|TRBV6-5|TRBJ2-1
CASSSTSGGYNEQFF
TGTGCCAGCAGTTCTACTAGCGGGGGCTACAATGAGCAGTTCTTC
>-|15|-|TRBV6-1|TRBJ2-4
CASSDNPATGNIQYF
TGTGCCAGCAGTGACAATCCCGCCACCGGTAACATTCAGTACTTC
>TRBD1|13|-|TRBV29-1|TRBJ1-2
CSVDRGEAYGYTF
TGCAGCGTGGACAGGGGGGAAGCCTATGGCTACACCTTC
>TRBD1|14|-|TRBV7-9|TRBJ1-5
CASSPGTANQPQHF
TGTGCCAGCAGCCCGGGGACAGCTAATCAGCCCCAGCATTTT
>TRBD2|14|-|TRBV27|TRBJ2-3
CASQSGVSLDTQYF
TGTGCCAGCCAGAGCGGGGTCTCTCTGGATACGCAGTATTTT
>-|12|-|TRBV6-1|TRBJ1-3
CASSLLGNTIYF
TGTGCCAGCAGCCTCCTCGGAAACACCATATATTTT
>TRBD1|16|-|TRBV11-2|TRBJ1-2
CATPMTGQGTNYGYTF
TGTGCCACCCCGATGACAGGACAGGGGACTAACTATGGCTACACCTTC
>-|15|-|TRBV5-4|TRBJ2-7
CASSPGEAKSYEQYF
TGTGCCAGCAGCCCCGGGGAGGCAAAGAGCTACGAGCAGTACTTC
>-|14|-|TRBV27|TRBJ1-5
CATRGTAEGQPQHF
TGTGCCACCAGGGGAACGGCCGAGGGTCAGCCCCAGCATTTT
>TRBD2|14|once|TRBV29-1|TRBJ2-7
CSVTSGGPSYEQYF
TGCAGCGTTACTAGCGGGGGGCCTTCCTACGAGCAGTACTTC
>TRBD2|16|-|TRBV4-3|TRBJ2-5
CASSQDGTSGGETQYF
TGCGCCAGCAGCCAAGATGGGACTAGCGGCGGAGAGACCCAGTACTTC
>TRBD2|16|-|TRBV11-2|TRBJ2-1
CASSSDSGSSWNEQFF
TGTGCCAGCAGCTCCGATAGCGGGAGCTCCTGGAATGAGCAGTTCTTC
>TRBD2|15|-|TRBV6-1|TRBJ2-7
CASSPGLAGVYEQYF
TGTGCCAGCAGTCCGGGACTAGCGGGAGTTTACGAGCAGTACTTC
>TRBD2|16|once|TRBV27|TRBJ2-3
CASSSGLAGRADTQYF
TGTGCCAGCAGTTCCGGACTAGCGGGGAGGGCAGATACGCAGTATTTT
>TRBD2|16|-|TRBV4-3|TRBJ2-1
CASSQGSGGAYNEQFF
TGCGCCAGCAGCCAAGGGAGCGGGGGGGCCTACAATGAGCAGTTCTTC
>TRBD2|17|-|TRBV7-6|TRBJ2-7
CASSLPLGASGVYEQYF
TGTGCCAGCAGCTTACCCTTGGGGGCTAGCGGGGTCTACGAGCAGTACTTC
>-|15|few|TRBV19|TRBJ1-4
CASSIGAGAGEKLFF
TGTGCCAGTAGTATAGGCGCGGGGGCAGGAGAAAAACTGTTTTTT
>-|19|-|TRBV7-2|TRBJ2-6
CASSSGIGQTISGANVLTF
TGTGCCAGCAGCTCAGGTATCGGACAGACGATCTCTGGGGCCAACGTCCTGACTTTC
>TRBD1|13|-|TRBV6-5|TRBJ1-1
CASSYEGASEAFF
TGTGCCAGCAGTTACGAGGGGGCGTCAGAAGCTTTCTTT
>-|15|-|TRBV6-5|TRBJ2-2
CASSYSTVNTGELFF
TGTGCCAGCAGTTACTCTACAGTGAACACCGGGGAGCTGTTTTTT
>TRBD2|14|-|TRBV27|TRBJ2-1
CASYSGRLYNEQFF
TGTGCCAGCTATAGCGGGAGGCTATACAATGAGCAGTTCTTC
>-|13|-|TRBV27|TRBJ1-2
CASSLEGNYGYTF
TGTGCCAGCAGTTTAGAGGGTAACTATGGCTACACCTTC
>TRBD1|13|-|TRBV27|TRBJ2-7
CASRLGTGLEQYF
TGTGCCAGCCGACTTGGGACAGGGCTCGAGCAGTACTTC
>TRBD1|13|-|TRBV29-1|TRBJ1-2
CSVAGQGIDGYTF
TGCAGCGTCGCGGGACAGGGAATCGATGGCTACACCTTC
>-|18|-|TRBV12-2|TRBJ2-2
CASLPRDRGPTNTGELFF
TGTGCAAGTCTCCCCCGGGACAGGGGGCCGACGAACACCGGGGAGCTGTTTTTT
>TRBD1|17|-|TRBV5-6|TRBJ1-5
CASSLPRTGGVGQPQHF
TGTGCCAGCAGCTTGCCCCGGACAGGGGGAGTAGGACAGCCCCAGCATTTT
>-|15|-|TRBV6-5|TRBJ1-6
CASSYWGEGDSPLHF
TGTGCCAGCAGTTATTGGGGCGAGGGGGATTCACCCCTCCACTTT